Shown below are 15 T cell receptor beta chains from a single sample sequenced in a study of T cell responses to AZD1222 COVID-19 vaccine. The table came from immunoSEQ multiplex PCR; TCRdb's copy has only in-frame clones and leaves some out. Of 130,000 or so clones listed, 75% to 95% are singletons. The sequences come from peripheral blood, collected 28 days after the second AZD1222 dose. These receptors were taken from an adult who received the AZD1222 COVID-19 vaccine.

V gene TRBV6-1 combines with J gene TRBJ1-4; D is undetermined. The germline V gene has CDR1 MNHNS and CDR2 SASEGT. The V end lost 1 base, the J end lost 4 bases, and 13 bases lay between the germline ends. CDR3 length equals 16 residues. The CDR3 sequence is CASSEGVFRLNEKLFF. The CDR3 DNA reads TGTGCCAGCAGTGAAGGGGTGTTCAGGCTTAATGAAAAACTGTTTTTT.

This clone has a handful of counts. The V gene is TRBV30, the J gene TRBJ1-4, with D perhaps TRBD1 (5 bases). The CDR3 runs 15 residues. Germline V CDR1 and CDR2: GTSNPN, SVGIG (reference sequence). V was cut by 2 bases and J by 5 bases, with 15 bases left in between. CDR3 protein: CAWSNPTGSNEKLFF. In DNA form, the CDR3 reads TGTGCCTGGAGTAACCCTACAGGCTCGAATGAAAAACTGTTTTTT. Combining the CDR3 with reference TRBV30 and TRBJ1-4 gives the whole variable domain SQTIHQWPATLVQPVGSPLSLECTVEGTSNPNLYWYRQAAGRGLQLLFYSVGIGQISSEVPQNLSASRPQDRQFILSSKKLLLSDSGFYLCAWSNPTGSNEKLFFGSGTQLSVL.

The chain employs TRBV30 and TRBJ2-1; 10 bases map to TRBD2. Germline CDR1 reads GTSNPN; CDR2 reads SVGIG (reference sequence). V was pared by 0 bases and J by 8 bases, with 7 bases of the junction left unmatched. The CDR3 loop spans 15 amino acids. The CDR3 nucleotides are TGTGCCTGGAGTGTGGCTAGCGGGAGTAGCGATGAGCAGTTCTTC. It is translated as CAWSVASGSSDEQFF.

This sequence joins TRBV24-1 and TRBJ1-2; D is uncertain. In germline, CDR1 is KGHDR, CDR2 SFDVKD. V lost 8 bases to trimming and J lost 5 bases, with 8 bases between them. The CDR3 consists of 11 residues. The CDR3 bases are TGTGCCACCAAGGACCCTTATGGCTACACCTTC. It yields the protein CATKDPYGYTF.

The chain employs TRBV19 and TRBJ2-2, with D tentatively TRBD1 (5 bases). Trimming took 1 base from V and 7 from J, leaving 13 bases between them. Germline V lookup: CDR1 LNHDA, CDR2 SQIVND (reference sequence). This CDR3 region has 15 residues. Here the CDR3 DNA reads TGTGCCAGTAGTATAGGCCCAGGGTTTGTCGGGGAGCTGTTTTTT. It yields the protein CASSIGPGFVGELFF.

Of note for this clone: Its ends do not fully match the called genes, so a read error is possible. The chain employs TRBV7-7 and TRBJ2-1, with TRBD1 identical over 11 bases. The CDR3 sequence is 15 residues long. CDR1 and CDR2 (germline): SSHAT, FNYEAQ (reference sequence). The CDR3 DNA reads TGTGCTAGCAGCTCCTCCGGGACAGGGGGCAATGAGCAGTTCTTC. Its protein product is CASSSSGTGGNEQFF.

The CDR3 DNA sequence: TGTGCCAGCTCACCACTTGGACACAACTATGGCTACACCTTC. This translates into CASSPLGHNYGYTF. The chain is built from TRBV18 and TRBJ1-2; a weak D match, TRBD1 (5 bases). Germline V CDR1 and CDR2: KGHSH, LQKENI. This CDR3 comprises 14 residues. Trimming cost V 1 base and J 2 bases, with 8 bases left between them.

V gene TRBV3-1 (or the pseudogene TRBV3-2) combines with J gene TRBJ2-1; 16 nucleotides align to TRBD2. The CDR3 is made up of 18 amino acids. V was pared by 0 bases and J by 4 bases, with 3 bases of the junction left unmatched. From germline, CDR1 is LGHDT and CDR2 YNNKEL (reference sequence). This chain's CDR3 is CASSQELGLAGGYNEQFF. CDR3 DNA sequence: TGTGCCAGCAGCCAAGAATTGGGACTAGCGGGGGGGTACAATGAGCAGTTCTTC.

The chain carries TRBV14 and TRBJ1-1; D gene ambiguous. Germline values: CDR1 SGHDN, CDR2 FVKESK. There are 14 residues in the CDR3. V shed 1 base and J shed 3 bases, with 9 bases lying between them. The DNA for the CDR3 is TGTGCCAGCAGCCAAGTCACCCGATACACTGAAGCTTTCTTT. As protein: CASSQVTRYTEAFF.

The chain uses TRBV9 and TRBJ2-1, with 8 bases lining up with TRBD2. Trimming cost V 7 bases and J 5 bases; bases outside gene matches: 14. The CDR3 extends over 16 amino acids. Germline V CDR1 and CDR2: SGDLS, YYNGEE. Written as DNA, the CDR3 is TGTGCCAGCTCCCGCCCCGGGGGGGCGCATCACAATGAGCAGTTCTTC. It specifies CASSRPGGAHHNEQFF.

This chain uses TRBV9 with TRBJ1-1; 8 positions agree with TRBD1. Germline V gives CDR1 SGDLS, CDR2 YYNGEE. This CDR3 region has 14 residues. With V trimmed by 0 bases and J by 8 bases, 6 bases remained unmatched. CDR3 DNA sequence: TGTGCCAGCAGCGTAGGGGACAGGCTCAACGAAGCTTTCTTT. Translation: CASSVGDRLNEAFF. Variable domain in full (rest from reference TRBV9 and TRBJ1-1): DSGVTQTPKHLITATGQRVTLRCSPRSGDLSVYWYQQSLDQGLQFLIQYYNGEERAKGNILERFSAQQFPDLHSELNLSSLELGDSALYFCASSVGDRLNEAFFGQGTRLTVV.

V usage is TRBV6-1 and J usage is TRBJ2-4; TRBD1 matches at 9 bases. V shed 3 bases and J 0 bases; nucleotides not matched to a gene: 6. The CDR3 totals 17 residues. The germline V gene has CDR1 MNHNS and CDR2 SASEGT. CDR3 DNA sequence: TGTGCCAGCAGTGACGGGACAGGGCCTCTAGCCAAAAACATTCAGTACTTC. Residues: CASSDGTGPLAKNIQYF.

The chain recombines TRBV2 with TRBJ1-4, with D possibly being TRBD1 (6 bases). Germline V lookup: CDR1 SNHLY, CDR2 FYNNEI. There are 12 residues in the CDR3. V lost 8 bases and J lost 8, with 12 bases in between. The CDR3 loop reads CASGGQGEKLFF. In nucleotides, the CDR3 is TGTGCCAGCGGAGGGCAGGGGGAAAAACTGTTTTTT. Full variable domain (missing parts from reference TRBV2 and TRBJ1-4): EPEVTQTPSHQVTQMGQEVILRCVPISNHLYFYWYRQILGQKVEFLVSFYNNEISEKSEIFDDQFSVERPDGSNFTLKIRSTKLEDSAMYFCASGGQGEKLFFGSGTQLSVL.

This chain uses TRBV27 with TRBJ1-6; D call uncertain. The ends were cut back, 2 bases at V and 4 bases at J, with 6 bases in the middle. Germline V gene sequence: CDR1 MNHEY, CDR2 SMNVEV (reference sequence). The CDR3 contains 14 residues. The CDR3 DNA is TGTGCCAGCAGTTTAGCGGGGTATAATTCACCCCTCCACTTT. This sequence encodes CASSLAGYNSPLHF.

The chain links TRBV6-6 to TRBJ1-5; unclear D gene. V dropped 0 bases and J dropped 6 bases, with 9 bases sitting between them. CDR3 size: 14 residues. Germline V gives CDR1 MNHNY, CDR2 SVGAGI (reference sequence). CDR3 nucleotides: TGTGCCAGCAGTTACTCAGTGGGTGGTCAGCCCCAGCATTTT. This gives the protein CASSYSVGGQPQHF.